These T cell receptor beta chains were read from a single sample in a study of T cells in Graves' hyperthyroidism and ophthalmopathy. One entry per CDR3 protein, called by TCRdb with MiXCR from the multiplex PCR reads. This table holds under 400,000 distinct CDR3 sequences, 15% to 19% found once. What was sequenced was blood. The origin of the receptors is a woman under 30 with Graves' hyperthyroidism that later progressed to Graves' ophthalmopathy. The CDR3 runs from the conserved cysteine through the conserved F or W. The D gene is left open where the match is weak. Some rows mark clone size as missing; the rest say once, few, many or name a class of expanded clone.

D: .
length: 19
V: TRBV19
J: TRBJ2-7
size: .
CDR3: CASSTTRGGHHRGSYEQYF
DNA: TGTGCCAGTAGCACAACAAGGGGGGGACATCATCGGGGCTCCTACGAGCAGTACTTC

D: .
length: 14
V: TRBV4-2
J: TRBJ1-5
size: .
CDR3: CASSQGRGSQPQHF
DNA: TGTGCCAGCAGCCAAGGTAGGGGGAGCCAGCCCCAGCATTTT

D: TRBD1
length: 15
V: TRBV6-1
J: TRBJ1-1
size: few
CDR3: CASSEIRGPDTEAFF
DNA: TGTGCCAGCAGTGAGATCAGGGGGCCGGACACTGAAGCTTTCTTT

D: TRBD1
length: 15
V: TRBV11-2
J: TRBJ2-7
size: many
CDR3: CASSFGQGSTYEQYF
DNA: TGTGCCAGCAGCTTCGGACAGGGTAGCACCTACGAGCAGTACTTC

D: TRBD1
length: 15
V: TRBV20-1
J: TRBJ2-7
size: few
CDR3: CSAEGRQGVIDEQYF
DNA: TGCAGTGCTGAGGGGCGACAGGGAGTAATTGACGAGCAGTACTTC

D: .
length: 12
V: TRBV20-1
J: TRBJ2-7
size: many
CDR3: CSANWQSYEQYF
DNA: TGCAGTGCTAACTGGCAGTCCTACGAGCAGTACTTC

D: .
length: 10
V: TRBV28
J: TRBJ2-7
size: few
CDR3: CASMQGEQYF
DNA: TGTGCCAGCATGCAGGGCGAGCAGTACTTC

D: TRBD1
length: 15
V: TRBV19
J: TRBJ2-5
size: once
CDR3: CASSPRDSPRETQYF
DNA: TGTGCCAGTAGTCCCCGGGACAGCCCCAGGGAGACCCAGTACTTC

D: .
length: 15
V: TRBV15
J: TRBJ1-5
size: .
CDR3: CATSRGEGSNQPQHF
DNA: TGTGCCACCAGCAGAGGGGAGGGTAGCAATCAGCCCCAGCATTTT

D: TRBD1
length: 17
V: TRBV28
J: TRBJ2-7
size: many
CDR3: CASRTPITGTGGYEQYF
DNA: TGTGCCAGCAGGACGCCCATAACCGGGACAGGGGGCTACGAGCAGTACTTC

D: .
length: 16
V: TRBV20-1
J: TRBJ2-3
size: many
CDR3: CSARDRAPSAPDTQYF
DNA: TGCAGTGCTAGAGACCGAGCCCCCAGCGCTCCAGATACGCAGTATTTT

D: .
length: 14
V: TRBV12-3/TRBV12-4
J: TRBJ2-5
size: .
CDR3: CASRTGTPQETQYF
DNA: TGTGCCAGCAGAACTGGGACTCCGCAAGAGACCCAGTACTTC

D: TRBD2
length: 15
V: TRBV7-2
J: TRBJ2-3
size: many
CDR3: CASSLGLARTDTQYF
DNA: TGTGCCAGCAGCCTGGGACTAGCGAGGACAGATACGCAGTATTTT

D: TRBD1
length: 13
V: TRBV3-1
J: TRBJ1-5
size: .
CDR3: CASSLGQGRPQHF
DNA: TGTGCCAGCAGCCTAGGACAGGGGCGACCCCAGCATTTT

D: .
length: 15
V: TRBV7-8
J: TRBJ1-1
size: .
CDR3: CASSIKRTENTEAFF
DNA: TGTGCCAGCAGCATTAAACGGACGGAGAACACTGAAGCTTTCTTT